This T cell receptor beta chain was retrieved from a study of cytomegalovirus exposure and HLA in healthy donors. Whole-study results and caveats: An analysis done earlier found most TCR beta V segments productive about 87% or about 30% of the time. An ancestry cluster, one associated with Asian ancestry, reportedly showed fewer N-insertions than the roughly 700-donor mean in a later analysis. Based on reports, TCR beta sequences accurately predicted HLA-A and HLA-B alleles for most subjects.

This CDR3 region has 13 residues. The germline CDR1 and CDR2 sequences are SGHAT and FQNNGV. PCR primers comprised 60 Vbeta and 13 Jbeta primers. Assay: immunoSEQ multiplex PCR; the TCRdb copy retains only in-frame clones and omits some. This table has some 120,000 clones, 65% to 75% appearing once. As for this clone: Its antigen is still unknown. One end of the junction does not line up with germline, which may come from a read error.

The chain is built from TRBV11-2 and TRBJ1-2; tentative D call: TRBD1 (5 bases). Sequencing was performed on PBMCs. The sequence was obtained from a woman aged 45 to 65 in good health and CMV-seropositive. CDR3 bases: TGTGCCAGCAGCCCAGGGACCGCAAGGTGGGGGGCCTTC. It specifies CASSPGTARWGAF.